These 5 T cell receptor beta chains share one sample of origin, sequenced in a study of T cells in Graves' hyperthyroidism and ophthalmopathy. Amplification yielded TCR beta CDR3 regions, with RNA transcripts as the source. During a first-round RT-PCR of the TCR CDR3, the HTBI primer set was used. TCRdb analysed the multiplex PCR reads with MiXCR anew, one entry per CDR3 protein. The table has 110,000 to 150,000 distinct CDR3 sequences, around 21% seen once. Sample: blood. Receptor source: a woman in her 50s with Graves' hyperthyroidism that later progressed to Graves' ophthalmopathy.

The genes are TRBV7-9 and TRBJ1-6; D is ambiguous. The CDR3 is 12 residues long. Between the trimmed V and J ends, which lost 10 bases and 9 bases, there was a span of 13 bases. CDR1 and CDR2 (germline): SEHNR, FQNEAQ (reference sequence). The CDR3 is CATSRVGSPLHF. CDR3 sequence (DNA): TGTGCCACCTCAAGGGTGGGTTCACCCCTCCACTTT. Variable domain in full (rest from reference TRBV7-9 and TRBJ1-6): DTGVSQNPRHKITKRGQNVTFRCDPISEHNRLYWYRQTLGQGPEFLTYFQNEAQLEKSRLLSDRFSAERPKGSFSTLEIQRTEQGDSAMYLCATSRVGSPLHFGNGTRLTVT.

This clonotype has a count of ten or more. The chain links TRBV13 to TRBJ1-2, with TRBD1 identical over 8 bases. CDR1 is PRHDT and CDR2 is FYEKMQ in the germline V gene (reference sequence). The CDR3 contains 14 residues. With V trimmed by 2 bases and J by 7 bases, 6 bases remained unmatched. Here the CDR3 reads CASSLHRGSAGYTF. CDR3 nucleotide sequence: TGTGCCAGCAGCTTACACAGGGGGTCTGCTGGCTACACCTTC.

The chain is built from TRBV24-1 and TRBJ1-5; D is perhaps TRBD1 (6 bases). The germline V and J ends were trimmed by 3 bases and 6 bases, with 14 bases remaining between them. The CDR3 loop spans 15 amino acids. Germline-derived CDR1 and CDR2 are KGHDR and SFDVKD. CDR3 sequence (DNA): TGTGCCACCAGTGATAATATGGGGGCGGCTCAGCCCCAGCATTTT. The encoded protein is CATSDNMGAAQPQHF.

This clonotype was found many times. V and J are TRBV6-2 or TRBV6-3 and TRBJ2-7; D uncertain. V was cut by 6 bases and J by 4 bases, with 10 bases left in between. Per germline, CDR1 MNHEY and CDR2 SVGEGT. The CDR3 sequence is 12 residues long. The CDR3 region is CASSLLSYEQYF. In DNA, the CDR3 is TGTGCCAGCAGCCTACTAAGTTACGAGCAGTACTTC.

In its sample, this clonotype was seen many times. The chain is built from TRBV12-5 and TRBJ1-1; 9 bases align to TRBD1. The CDR3 runs to 15 residues. Germline values: CDR1 LGHNT, CDR2 FRNRAP. V shed 5 bases, J shed 1 base, and the junction held 5 bases outside the gene matches. This CDR3 is CASGPGQGRNTEAFF. CDR3 coding DNA: TGTGCTAGTGGTCCCGGACAGGGGCGGAACACTGAAGCTTTCTTT.